A selection of T cell receptor beta chains follows, all from one sample in a study of early T cells in non-severe SARS-CoV-2 infection. Each CDR3 protein gets one entry after TCRdb re-called the 5' RACE reads with MiXCR. Of tens of thousands of distinct CDR3 sequences in the sample, about 12% were seen once. Sequencing used whole blood. The receptor source for this set is an adult who was a healthcare worker with PCR-confirmed SARS-CoV-2 infection or an uninfected control (not recorded which). CDR3s include the opening cysteine and the closing phenylalanine or tryptophan. D genes are given only for firm matches. Where a row states a size, it is once, few, many or the class of an expanded clone; other rows omit it.

j_gene: TRBJ2-1; len: 14; v_gene: TRBV14; abundance: many; d_gene: -; CDR3aa: CASSQLAGYNEQFF; CDR3nt: TGTGCCAGCAGCCAACTAGCAGGGTACAATGAGCAGTTCTTC
j_gene: TRBJ1-4; len: 15; v_gene: TRBV27; abundance: -; d_gene: -; CDR3aa: CASRLRGTTNEKLFF; CDR3nt: TGTGCCAGCAGGTTGAGGGGGACAACTAATGAAAAACTGTTTTTT
j_gene: TRBJ2-7; len: 12; v_gene: TRBV6-6; abundance: many; d_gene: TRBD1; CDR3aa: CASSYSQGEQYF; CDR3nt: TGTGCCAGCAGTTACTCACAGGGGGAGCAGTACTTC
j_gene: TRBJ1-1; len: 12; v_gene: TRBV12-3/TRBV12-4; abundance: few; d_gene: -; CDR3aa: CASSFGVPEAFF; CDR3nt: TGTGCCAGCAGTTTTGGAGTCCCTGAAGCTTTCTTT
j_gene: TRBJ2-7; len: 15; v_gene: TRBV5-6; abundance: few; d_gene: TRBD1; CDR3aa: CASSLGQGATSEQYF; CDR3nt: TGTGCCAGCAGCCTTGGACAGGGGGCAACAAGCGAGCAGTACTTC
j_gene: TRBJ1-5; len: 15; v_gene: TRBV7-8; abundance: many; d_gene: TRBD1; CDR3aa: CASSLGTGSNQPQHF; CDR3nt: TGTGCCAGCAGCCTGGGGACAGGGAGCAATCAGCCCCAGCATTTT
j_gene: TRBJ2-2; len: 16; v_gene: TRBV20-1; abundance: -; d_gene: -; CDR3aa: CSARVDSVKWAGELFF; CDR3nt: TGCAGTGCTAGAGTTGATAGCGTGAAGTGGGCCGGGGAGCTGTTTTTT
j_gene: TRBJ1-2; len: 14; v_gene: TRBV12-3/TRBV12-4; abundance: few; d_gene: -; CDR3aa: CASSRTRGSYGYTF; CDR3nt: TGTGCCAGCAGTCGGACCAGGGGATCTTATGGCTACACCTTC
j_gene: TRBJ2-4; len: 14; v_gene: TRBV7-2; abundance: -; d_gene: TRBD1; CDR3aa: CASSWGQGQNIQYF; CDR3nt: TGTGCCAGCAGCTGGGGACAGGGCCAAAACATTCAGTACTTC
j_gene: TRBJ2-1; len: 15; v_gene: TRBV7-6; abundance: -; d_gene: -; CDR3aa: CASSPAALRGNEQFF; CDR3nt: TGTGCCAGCAGCCCCGCCGCACTCAGGGGCAATGAGCAGTTCTTC
j_gene: TRBJ2-7; len: 14; v_gene: TRBV6-6; abundance: many; d_gene: TRBD1; CDR3aa: CASTPRTGDYEQYF; CDR3nt: TGTGCCAGCACCCCCAGGACAGGTGACTACGAGCAGTACTTC
j_gene: TRBJ1-1; len: 11; v_gene: TRBV29-1; abundance: -; d_gene: -; CDR3aa: CSVQRNTEAFF; CDR3nt: TGCAGCGTTCAGCGGAACACTGAAGCTTTCTTT
j_gene: TRBJ2-5; len: 15; v_gene: TRBV20-1; abundance: many; d_gene: TRBD1; CDR3aa: CSANNIGQGQETQYF; CDR3nt: TGCAGTGCTAATAACATAGGACAGGGGCAAGAGACCCAGTACTTC
j_gene: TRBJ2-2; len: 15; v_gene: TRBV7-9; abundance: few; d_gene: -; CDR3aa: CASPRKGMNTGELFF; CDR3nt: TGTGCCAGCCCCCGTAAAGGGATGAACACCGGGGAGCTGTTTTTT